Listed here is a single T cell receptor (beta chain). Its antigen is not identified. These donors were members of the roughly 120-subject validation cohort, a group separate from the roughly 670-subject first cohort. The sample comes from a study of cytomegalovirus exposure and HLA in healthy donors. The study's findings and limits: Reports showed the classifier diagnosing cytomegalovirus status with high specificity and sensitivity.

The repertoire was sequenced with immunoSEQ multiplex PCR; TCRdb's copy has only in-frame clones and lacks some. The sample lists tens of thousands of clones, approximately 95% seen once, with 1.6% in the top ten. V was pared by 3 bases and J by 6 bases, with 1 base of the junction left unmatched. The germline CDR1 and CDR2 sequences are MNHEY and SMNVEV (reference sequence). The CDR3 runs to 13 residues. Input material: PBMCs. This sequence originates from a man younger than 30 in good health and CMV-seropositive. This chain connects TRBV27 to TRBJ2-2; TRBD2 agrees at 7 bases. The CDR3 loop reads CASSFSGAGELFF. In DNA form, the CDR3 reads TGTGCCAGCAGTTTCAGCGGGGCCGGGGAGCTGTTTTTT.